This entry describes one TCR beta chain. This entry is derived from a study of shared clonotypes between healthy human individuals. About the study: Three plates each covered CD4 naive and memory; CD8 naive two, CD8 memory one.

Some clones are missing from TCRdb's copy, which holds only in-frame ones; the method was immunoSEQ multiplex PCR. The data hold around 690,000 clones, with less than 95% observed a single time. The CDR3 is 14 amino acids. CDR1 SQVTM and CDR2 ANQGSEA come from the germline V gene. This clonotype was sampled from a man in his late teens or twenties in good health. Some clones in this sample may be carry-over from other donors' samples. V is TRBV29-1 and J is TRBJ2-5; D is undetermined. The DNA end is a closer match to TRBJ2-7, so the J assignment may be wrong. The sequencing input was memory CD8+ T cells from PBMCs. Subset given: CD45RO+ cells pooled with CCR7-negative TemRA cells. CDR3 coding DNA: TGCAGCGTTGAGTCCGGTCTGAGCTCCTACGAGCAGTACTTC. It specifies CSVESGLSSYEQYF.